The rows below give T cell receptor beta chains drawn from one sample of a study of long-term antiretroviral therapy in people with HIV. Profiled with immunoSEQ multiplex PCR; TCRdb holds only in-frame clones, not every one. The data contain some 20,000 clones, around 91% of them singletons. Source: unsorted PBMCs, taken 4.2 years after starting antiretroviral therapy. The receptors originated from a man over 45 with HIV. The CDR3 runs from the conserved cysteine through the conserved F or W.

TRBV6-6,TRBJ1-5,CASSKSDQPQHF
TRBV7-6,TRBJ2-2,CASSPARTNTGELFF
TRBV29-1,TRBJ2-2,CSVEDLDTARGELFF
TRBV4-3,TRBJ1-2,CASSQDPGQNYGYTF
TRBV2,TRBJ2-1,CASSARVAGGREQFF
TRBV27,TRBJ2-6,CASSPRQGSGANVLTF
TRBV5-1,TRBJ2-7,CASSVGTIYEQYF
TRBV15,TRBJ2-7,CATSRDQGHYEQYF
TRBV2,TRBJ1-1,CASSEAWVANTEAFF
TRBV7-6,TRBJ1-6,CASSPLSWGANSPLHF
TRBV19,TRBJ2-7,CASSIRSGSSYEQYF
TRBV29-1,TRBJ2-2,CSVEGRDRGNTGELFF
TRBV7-2,TRBJ2-6,CASSPRGSGANVLTF
TRBV4-2,TRBJ2-6,CASSQDGPYSGANVLTF
TRBV20-1,TRBJ2-1,CSAGTVPEQFF
TRBV4-3,TRBJ2-3,CASNEWGSTDTQYF
TRBV4-3,TRBJ1-2,CASSQDVDRFNYGYTF
TRBV7-3,TRBJ2-7,CASSPYGGEEVEQYF
TRBV10-3,TRBJ2-1,CAADPGGGGVNNEQFF
TRBV7-9,TRBJ2-6,CASSLPRPGTTSGANVLTF
TRBV4-1,TRBJ2-3,CASSQGGGVNTDTQYF
TRBV7-2,TRBJ2-7,CASSPDGYYEQYF
TRBV6-1,TRBJ2-3,CASSRDTQYF
TRBV11-3,TRBJ1-1,CASSLGTGRNTEAFF
TRBV27,TRBJ2-7,CASRLRDRDYEQYF
TRBV6-8,TRBJ2-7,CARTESYEQYF
TRBV5-1,TRBJ1-4,CASRADGATNEKLFF
TRBV4-3,TRBJ2-3,CASSLGTSGATDTQYF
TRBV19,TRBJ2-7,CASTQAGAVEQYF
TRBV7-3,TRBJ1-1,CASSLDRATEAFF
TRBV5-6,TRBJ1-1,CASSPLGGNTEAFF
TRBV5-6,TRBJ1-1,CASSLDKNTEAFF
TRBV6-7,TRBJ2-4,CASTKATGTPTHVQNIQYF
TRBV7-2,TRBJ2-6,CASSPRLRSGANVLTF
TRBV4-3,TRBJ2-7,CASSQDRSSSYEQYF
TRBV29-1,TRBJ1-2,CSVEESIGGYTF
TRBV5-4,TRBJ1-6,CASSLSGVHSPLHF
TRBV7-3,TRBJ1-4,CASSETGMGEKLFF
TRBV28,TRBJ1-6,CASSGGVVILNSPLHF
TRBV6-1,TRBJ2-3,CASSEVIVRGDTDTQYF
TRBV5-1,TRBJ1-1,CASSWGGESTEAFF
TRBV4-1,TRBJ1-2,CASSQVIRSIDGYTF
TRBV7-9,TRBJ2-7,CASSSGLGYEQYF
TRBV11-2,TRBJ2-3,CASSFDPGRGTDTQYF
TRBV11-2,TRBJ1-6,CASSRDPRSSYNSPLHF
TRBV29-1,TRBJ1-1,CSVRGGTEAFF
TRBV9,TRBJ2-3,CASSVQRVFSGGGTDTQYF
TRBV9,TRBJ1-3,CASSTSDYRVDGNTIYF
TRBV9,TRBJ1-2,CASSVEGDGYGYTF
TRBV5-4,TRBJ1-2,CASSRGFNYGYTF
TRBV4-3,TRBJ2-7,CASSQEKRPEYEQYF
TRBV11-2,TRBJ2-2,CASSFTRTGQPNTGELFF
TRBV5-1,TRBJ2-7,CASSLDTTLEQYF
TRBV6-5,TRBJ1-5,CASSPDRGQFQPQHF
TRBV15,TRBJ1-1,CATSRGRTGTEAFF